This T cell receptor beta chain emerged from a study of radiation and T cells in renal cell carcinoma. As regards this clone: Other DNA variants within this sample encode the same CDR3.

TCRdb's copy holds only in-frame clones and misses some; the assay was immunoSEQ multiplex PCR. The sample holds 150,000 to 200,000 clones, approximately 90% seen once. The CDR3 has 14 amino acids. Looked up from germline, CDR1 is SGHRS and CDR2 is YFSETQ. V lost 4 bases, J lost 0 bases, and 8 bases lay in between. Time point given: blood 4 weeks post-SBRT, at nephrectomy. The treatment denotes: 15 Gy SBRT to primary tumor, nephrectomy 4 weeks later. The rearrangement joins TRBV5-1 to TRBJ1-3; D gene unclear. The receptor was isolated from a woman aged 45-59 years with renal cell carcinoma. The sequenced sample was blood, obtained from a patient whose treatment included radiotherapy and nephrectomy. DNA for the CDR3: TGCGCCAGCAGCCCAACCAGCTCTGGAAACACCATATATTTT. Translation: CASSPTSSGNTIYF.